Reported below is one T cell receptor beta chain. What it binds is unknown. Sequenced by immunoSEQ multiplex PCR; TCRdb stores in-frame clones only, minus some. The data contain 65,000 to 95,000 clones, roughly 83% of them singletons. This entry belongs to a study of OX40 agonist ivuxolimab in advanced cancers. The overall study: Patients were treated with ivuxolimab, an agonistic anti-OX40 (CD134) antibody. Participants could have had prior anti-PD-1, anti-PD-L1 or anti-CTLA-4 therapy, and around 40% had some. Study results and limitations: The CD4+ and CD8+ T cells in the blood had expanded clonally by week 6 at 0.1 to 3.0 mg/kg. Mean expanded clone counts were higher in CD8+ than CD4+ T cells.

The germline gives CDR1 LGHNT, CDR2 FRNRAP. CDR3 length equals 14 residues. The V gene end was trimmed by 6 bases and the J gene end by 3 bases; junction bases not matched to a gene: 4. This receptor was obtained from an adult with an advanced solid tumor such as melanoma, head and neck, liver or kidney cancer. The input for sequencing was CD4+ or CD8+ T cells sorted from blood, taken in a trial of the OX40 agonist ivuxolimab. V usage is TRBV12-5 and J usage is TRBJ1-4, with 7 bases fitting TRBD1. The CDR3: CASGVGTANEKLFF. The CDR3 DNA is TGTGCTAGTGGAGTCGGGACAGCTAATGAAAAACTGTTTTTT.